The entry below gives a single TCR beta chain sequence along with its context. Its antigen is as yet unknown. The roughly 19-32 mg bulk tissue piece was not sorted before simultaneous RNA and DNA extraction. With a constant-region primer, TCR beta cDNA was made from 400 to 550 ng of total RNA. Nested multiplex PCR, run for three rounds with slightly modified ARM-PCR, yielded TCR beta libraries. The opening two PCR rounds, around 9 cycles each, paired TRBV1-TRBV30 forward primers with a C-beta reverse primer. One entry per CDR3 protein, called by TCRdb with MiXCR from the multiplex PCR reads. The sample yields about 130,000 distinct CDR3 sequences, under 65% seen once. Trimming removed 3 bases at V and 1 base at J, with 13 bases between. The germline gives CDR1 SGHDT, CDR2 YYEEEE. CDR3 length: 15 amino acids. This specimen comes from a study of tumor-infiltrating lymphocytes in primary liver carcinoma. Regarding the study as a whole: Between tumor regions, pairs overlapped more than tumor-adjacent and tumor-blood pairs did.

The receptor's source is a woman in her fifties or sixties with primary liver carcinoma and hepatitis B virus infection. The chain is built from TRBV5-6 and TRBJ1-1; D may be TRBD1 (5 bases). Sequenced input: liver tumor tissue from sampling region 3. The subset: tumor region T3, left-lateral pole. CDR3 nucleotides: TGTGCCAGCAGCTCCCCGGGACGCCCGAACACTGAAGCTTTCTTT. Its translation: CASSSPGRPNTEAFF.